This T cell receptor (beta chain) is drawn from a study of regulatory T cells in long-lasting Graves disease. Study results and caveats: Persistent disease preferred TRBV28, TRBJ1-2 and TRBJ2-5; new disease, TRBV20-1 and TRBJ2-1.

In this sample, this clonotype turned up many times. Its target is not known. The TCR beta library used iRepertoire HTBI primers with Arm-PCR amplification of CDR3. TCRdb passed the multiplex PCR reads through MiXCR, listing each CDR3 protein once. This table holds about 380,000 distinct CDR3 sequences, roughly 15% found once. Time point: newly diagnosed GD, antithyroid drugs for less than 3 months. Isolated PBMC RNA provided the starting material for the TCR library. An endocrinology unit in Xi'an, China, supplied the patients. The CDR3 contains 19 residues. The V end lost 0 bases, the J end lost 0 bases, and 15 bases lay between the germline ends. The germline CDR1 and CDR2 sequences are SGHAT and FQNNGV.

This sample comprised peripheral blood mononuclear cells (PBMCs), obtained at new diagnosis, from a patient treated with antithyroid drugs. This sequence was found in a female donor with Graves disease. The rearrangement uses TRBV11-2 and TRBJ2-6; D perhaps matches TRBD1 (6 bases). CDR3 DNA: TGTGCCAGCAGCTTAGAGGGGGCAGGGCTAAGCTCTGGGGCCAACGTCCTGACTTTC. It encodes CASSLEGAGLSSGANVLTF.